The 7 T cell receptor beta chains below were found in one sample sequenced in a study of T cell clonality in common variable immunodeficiency. Measured with immunoSEQ multiplex PCR; TCRdb has only the in-frame clones, and not every one. The sample yields approximately 64,000 clones, without any singletons. Sequences were obtained from peripheral blood mononuclear cells. The receptors stem from a person aged 18 to 69 in good health.

A remark on this clone: The sequence runs out 3 residues before the end of the CDR3; the remainder is reconstructed from the germline J gene. The rearrangement uses TRBV11-1 and TRBJ2-2; tentative D call: TRBD2 (5 bases). This CDR3 has 15 residues. From germline, CDR1 is SGHAT and CDR2 FQDESV (reference sequence). Trimming took 5 bases from V and 0 from J, leaving 10 bases between them. The CDR3: CASSPSYSNTGELFF. CDR3 DNA, as far as it was read: TGTGCCAGCAGCCCTAGCTACTCGAACACCGGGGAG.

The sample holds many counts of this clone. The sequenced fragment ends 3 residues before the CDR3 boundary, so the rest is inferred from the germline J gene. V usage is TRBV7-9 and J usage is TRBJ1-4; TRBD1 might be the D (6 bases). CDR3 length: 14 residues. Germline V gives CDR1 SEHNR, CDR2 FQNEAQ (reference sequence). The germline V and J ends were trimmed by 2 bases and 7 bases, with 11 bases remaining between them. The CDR3 bases that were read are TGTGCCAGCAGCTTAATACTACAGGGTGAAAAA. Amino acid sequence: CASSLILQGEK. The complete CDR3 sequence is CASSLILQGEKLFF.

At least ten counts were recorded for this clone. The read ends 3 residues shy of where the CDR3 ends; the end is completed using the germline J gene. The chain couples TRBV20-1 to TRBJ1-2; 9 nucleotides line up with TRBD1. The CDR3 sequence is 14 residues long. Germline V lookup: CDR1 DFQATT, CDR2 SNEGSKA (reference sequence). V dropped 3 bases and J dropped 4; count of bases not matched to a gene: 6. The sequenced part of the CDR3 DNA is TGCAGTGCTAGTGGACAGGGGATCGGCTATGGC. Its translation: CSASGQGIGYG. The entire CDR3 sequence reads CSASGQGIGYGYTF.

This clone was detected many times. Here the CDR3 reads CSASGVNTEAFF. The CDR3 DNA, read in part, is TGCAGTGCTAGCGGGGTCAACACTGAA. The J gene is TRBJ1-1, the V gene TRBV20-1; no clear D. The CDR3 is cut off 3 residues early in the read; its end comes from the germline J gene. Germline V lookup: CDR1 DFQATT, CDR2 SNEGSKA (reference sequence). The V end lost 3 bases, the J end lost 2 bases, and 7 bases lay between the germline ends. The CDR3 is 12 amino acids.

This clone was seen at least ten times. The missing CDR3 end, 3 residues past where the read stops, is filled in from the germline J gene. V gene TRBV9 combines with J gene TRBJ2-7; a possible D gene is TRBD1 (6 bases). Germline assignment: CDR1 SGDLS and CDR2 YYNGEE. V was trimmed by 2 bases and J by 4 bases, leaving 22 bases between them. CDR3 size: 17 residues. The CDR3 loop is CASSVDLEGEKPYEQYF. CDR3 DNA, as far as it was read: TGTGCCAGCAGCGTGGATCTTGAGGGGGAAAAACCGTACGAG. Based on the CDR3 plus reference TRBV9 and TRBJ2-7, the full variable domain is DSGVTQTPKHLITATGQRVTLRCSPRSGDLSVYWYQQSLDQGLQFLIQYYNGEERAKGNILERFSAQQFPDLHSELNLSSLELGDSALYFCASSVDLEGEKPYEQYFGPGTRLTVT.

This clone was observed at least ten times. The read terminates 3 residues ahead of where the CDR3 ends, so the germline J gene completes it. V usage is TRBV19 and J usage is TRBJ2-1, with a tentative D call TRBD2 (6 bases). The CDR3 runs 15 residues. V was cut by 5 bases and J by 5 bases, with 16 bases left in between. CDR1 and CDR2 from the germline V gene are LNHDA and SQIVND (reference sequence). CDR3: CASSSPGLVHNEQFF. The DNA read from the CDR3 is TGTGCCAGTAGTTCTCCGGGACTCGTTCACAATGAG.

This clone has at least ten counts. Read sequence stops 3 residues before the CDR3 end, and the germline J gene provides the missing end. This sequence joins TRBV5-1 and TRBJ2-1, with 9 bases matching TRBD2. Germline V gene data show CDR1 as SGHRS and CDR2 as YFSETQ. The ends lost 3 bases at V and 7 bases at J; junction bases unmatched: 5. The CDR3 length is 14 residues. Partial CDR3 DNA: TGCGCCAGCAGCTCTAGCGGGGTCGGGAATGAG. This gives the protein CASSSSGVGNE. The entire CDR3 is CASSSSGVGNEQFF.